This T cell receptor beta chain is from a study of T cells in Graves' hyperthyroidism and ophthalmopathy. The wider study: Peripheral blood samples were taken at initial diagnosis, prior to any treatment. Study findings and constraints: The majority of expanded thyroid clonotypes above 0.001 also appeared in blood.

About this clonotype itself: Its antigen is currently unknown.

TCR beta CDR3 regions were amplified from RNA transcripts. First-round RT-PCR with HTBI primers amplified the TCR CDR3 region. TCRdb used MiXCR to reprocess the multiplex PCR reads, holding one entry per CDR3 protein. The sample lists 500,000 to 550,000 distinct CDR3 sequences, about 20% occurring once. Patients affected by ophthalmopathy presented a Clinical Activity Score of at least 3, a NOSPECS grade of at least 4, and disease duration below 3 months. Researchers barred patients who had uncontrolled infection, other autoimmune disease, pregnancy or lactation. The CDR3 extends over 14 amino acids. V was pared by 6 bases and J by 8 bases, with 12 bases of the junction left unmatched. Per germline, CDR1 DFQATT and CDR2 SNEGSKA (reference sequence).

The TCR comes from a man aged 35 to 55 with Graves' ophthalmopathy. V gene TRBV20-1 combines with J gene TRBJ2-1; 8 nucleotides agree with TRBD2. Sequencing was carried out using blood. CDR3 amino acids: CSASGTRSSYEQFF. DNA of the CDR3: TGCAGTGCCTCCGGGACTAGAAGTTCCTATGAGCAGTTCTTC.